Here is one TCR beta chain with its context. Libraries were prepared by immunoSEQ multiplex PCR; TCRdb keeps only in-frame clonotypes and omits some of them. The repertoire holds 200,000 to 250,000 clones, with roughly nine tenths as singletons. The data were obtained in a study of blood T cell repertoires in COVID-19. J was trimmed by 7 bases and V by 5 bases; bases with no gene match: 5. The CDR3 length is 15 residues. Per the germline V gene, CDR1 is MDHEN and CDR2 is SYDVKM. Sequenced input: peripheral blood. V is TRBV28 and J is TRBJ2-1, with TRBD2 matching over 13 bases. This TCR was sampled from a woman between 50 and 59 years old with acute or convalescent COVID-19. The CDR3, as DNA: TGTGCCAGCAGTCCGGGACTAGCGGGATGGAATGAGCAGTTCTTC. Its protein product is CASSPGLAGWNEQFF.